These 30 T cell receptor beta chains originate from one sample sequenced in a study of regulatory T cells in long-lasting Graves disease (dated by TCRdb to the early 2020s). The time point label on this specimen signifies: persistent/refractory GD, antithyroid drugs over 5 years with positive TRAb. RNA was extracted from PBMCs in TRIzol for both TCR sequencing and RNA sequencing. The library was prepared using multiplex PCR. These reads were obtained on an Illumina HiSeq 4000. iRepertoire HTBI primers and Arm-PCR amplification of CDR3 regions were used to construct TCR beta libraries. TCRdb handled the public reads itself, with Q25 trimming in fastp and clone calling in MiXCR, and kept productive beta chains. Entries are consolidated by CDR3 protein sequence, retaining the most common genes and DNA. This sample gives more than 350,000 distinct CDR3 sequences in total; about 21% of them show up just once. Of the sample, approximately 15% is held by the ten largest clones.

The specimen comprised peripheral blood mononuclear cells (PBMCs), sampled when the disease was refractory, from a patient treated with antithyroid drugs. All receptors come from a female donor with Graves disease.

The rearrangement links TRBV5-1 to TRBJ2-3; TRBD2 aligns across 11 bases. Per germline, CDR1 SGHRS and CDR2 YFSETQ. The CDR3 length is 16 residues. V shed 4 bases, J shed 1 base, and the junction held 5 bases outside the gene matches. The CDR3 nucleotides are TGCGCCAGCAGCCATCCGGGACTAGCGGGCACAGATACGCAGTATTTT. Translation: CASSHPGLAGTDTQYF.

This rearrangement joins TRBV29-1 to TRBJ2-5, with a weak D call TRBD1 (6 bases). This CDR3 is built from 14 residues. V was clipped by 7 bases and J by 4 bases, with 19 bases between them. Germline V gives CDR1 SQVTM, CDR2 ANQGSEA. Here the CDR3 reads CSAEGGEFRETQYF. Here the CDR3 DNA reads TGCAGCGCAGAAGGGGGAGAATTTCGAGAGACCCAGTACTTC.

This sequence joins TRBV18 and TRBJ1-5; the D gene is possibly TRBD1 (6 bases). This CDR3 region has 15 residues. With 3 bases removed from V and 3 bases from J, the gap between germline ends came to 12 bases. Germline V CDR1 and CDR2: KGHSH, LQKENI. The CDR3: CASSPSTGANQPQHF. CDR3 coding DNA: TGTGCCAGCTCACCCTCGACAGGTGCCAATCAGCCCCAGCATTTT.

This clonotype has a handful of counts. The J gene is TRBJ2-2, the V gene TRBV7-9; D unclear. CDR1 is SEHNR, CDR2 FQNEAQ, per germline (reference sequence). Trimming took 0 bases from V and 0 from J, leaving 11 bases between them. The CDR3 has 17 residues. As DNA, the CDR3 is TGTGCCAGCAGCTTAGCGTCCCTGTTAGCGAACACCGGGGAGCTGTTTTTT. Residues: CASSLASLLANTGELFF.

This clonotype has only a few counts. The chain uses TRBV20-1 and TRBJ1-4, with 8 bases that match TRBD1. Germline V gene lookup returns CDR1 DFQATT and CDR2 SNEGSKA (reference sequence). The CDR3 sequence is 13 residues long. V shed 4 bases and J 8 bases; nucleotides not matched to a gene: 6. CDR3 amino acids: CSANRGTEEKLFF. The DNA for the CDR3 is TGCAGTGCTAACAGGGGGACAGAGGAAAAACTGTTTTTT.

This chain connects TRBV6-1 to TRBJ2-7; D might be TRBD2 (5 bases). Germline CDR1 is MNHNS and CDR2 is SASEGT. The germline V and J ends were trimmed by 5 bases and 2 bases, with 16 bases remaining between them. This CDR3 comprises 15 residues. The CDR3 bases are TGTGCCAGCAGTCCTAGCTTCGGGAATACCTACGAGCAGTACTTC. Encoded protein: CASSPSFGNTYEQYF.

A note on this clonotype: A much larger clone sits a single nucleotide away, making a read error possible. The chain combines TRBV20-1 with TRBJ2-7; possibly TRBD2 for D (6 bases). The CDR3 is made up of 15 amino acids. The V gene's germline CDR1 is DFQATT and CDR2 SNEGSKA (reference sequence). CDR3 loop: CSARGGPSPSYKQYF. DNA of the CDR3: TGCAGTGCTAGGGGGGGACCTAGTCCTTCCTACAAGCAGTACTTC.

This clonotype was detected a few times. The V gene is TRBV6-1, the J gene TRBJ2-3; perhaps TRBD1 as D (5 bases). The CDR3 is 15 residues long. Between the trimmed V and J ends, which lost 7 bases and 2 bases, there was a span of 16 bases. From germline, CDR1 is MNHNS and CDR2 SASEGT. DNA for the CDR3: TGTGCCAGCACTGGGGCTTGGCCTCCCACAGATACGCAGTATTTT. This gives the protein CASTGAWPPTDTQYF.

The genes are TRBV30 and TRBJ2-3; 7 bases align to TRBD2. From germline, CDR1 is GTSNPN and CDR2 SVGIG (reference sequence). This CDR3 comprises 12 residues. V was pared by 5 bases and J by 5 bases, with 4 bases of the junction left unmatched. The CDR3 reads CAWGLGVDTQYF. Here the CDR3 DNA reads TGTGCCTGGGGACTAGGGGTAGATACGCAGTATTTT.

This clonotype was observed a few times. A much larger clone differs from this one at a single base, so this may be a read error. The chain couples TRBV6-9 to TRBJ1-1, with D hard to call. The germline gives CDR1 MNHGY, CDR2 SVAAGI. The ends were cut back, 4 bases at V and 3 bases at J, with 12 bases in the middle. This CDR3 contains 14 residues. CDR3 region: CASSLVSGDTEAFF. Written as DNA, the CDR3 is TGTGCCAGCAGTTTAGTTAGCGGGGACACTGAAGCTTTCTTT.

V and J are TRBV10-3 and TRBJ1-2; 9 bases map to TRBD1. CDR1 ENHRY and CDR2 SYGVKD come from the germline V gene. Trimming took 6 bases from V and 4 from J; bases not matched to a gene: 3. The CDR3 is made up of 13 amino acids. DNA for the CDR3: TGTGCCATCAGGGGACAGGGCGGCTATGGCTACACCTTC. This codes for CAIRGQGGYGYTF.

This clonotype was detected once. The rearrangement joins TRBV4-1 to TRBJ1-2; possible D gene TRBD1, 6 bases. Germline CDR1 MGHRA, CDR2 YSYEKL. This CDR3 comprises 14 residues. The V gene lost 0 bases and the J gene lost 6 bases, with 11 bases spanning the gap. CDR3 in amino acids: CASSQDWQGNGYTF. For the CDR3, the DNA is TGCGCCAGCAGCCAAGATTGGCAGGGGAATGGCTACACCTTC.

This clonotype appeared a few times. The rearrangement joins TRBV7-9 to TRBJ2-6; D gene unclear. CDR1 and CDR2 (germline): SEHNR, FQNEAQ (reference sequence). The CDR3 extends over 14 amino acids. V shed 6 bases and J shed 2 bases, with 8 bases lying between them. The CDR3 sequence is CASSPSTGANVLTF. In DNA form, the CDR3 reads TGTGCCAGCAGTCCGTCCACTGGGGCCAACGTCCTGACTTTC.

This clonotype was observed at least ten times. V gene TRBV15 combines with J gene TRBJ2-7, with D possibly matching TRBD1 (6 bases). Germline-derived CDR1 and CDR2 are LNHNV and YYDKDF (reference sequence). The CDR3 sequence is 13 residues long. The V end lost 5 bases, the J end lost 4 bases, and 12 bases lay between the germline ends. DNA for the CDR3: TGTGCCACCAGCCCCCGGACAGAATACGAGCAGTACTTC. Its protein product is CATSPRTEYEQYF.

V usage is TRBV7-3 and J usage is TRBJ1-6; 12 bases map to TRBD1. V shed 6 bases, J shed 10 bases, and the junction held 4 bases outside the gene matches. The CDR3 covers 14 residues. Germline lookup yields CDR1 SGHTA and CDR2 FQGTGA. Written as DNA, the CDR3 is TGTGCCAGCAGTATCGGGACAGGGGGCTCACCCCTCCACTTT. Translated, it gives CASSIGTGGSPLHF.

This clonotype was detected a few times. CDR3 DNA: TGTGCCAGCAGTGACGACAGTACAGATACGCAGTATTTT. It codes for CASSDDSTDTQYF. The genes are TRBV2 and TRBJ2-3; D is possibly TRBD1 (5 bases). This CDR3 has 13 residues. Germline-derived CDR1 and CDR2 are SNHLY and FYNNEI. Trimming took 3 bases from V and 3 from J, leaving 7 bases between them.

V gene TRBV30 combines with J gene TRBJ2-1; D unresolved. V lost 0 bases and J lost 5, with 11 bases in between. Germline lookup yields CDR1 GTSNPN and CDR2 SVGIG (reference sequence). The CDR3 runs 14 residues. CDR3 in amino acids: CAWSVLVPDNEQFF. CDR3 DNA sequence: TGTGCCTGGAGTGTACTGGTACCAGACAATGAGCAGTTCTTC.

About this clonotype: The junction departs from germline at one end; a sequencing error may be responsible. This chain joins TRBV12-3 or TRBV12-4 and TRBJ2-7; weak D call: TRBD1 (5 bases). The CDR3 is 14 residues long. The CDR3 nucleotides are TGTACCAGCAGTTTATACTGGCAGGGTGACGAGCAGTACTTC. This codes for CTSSLYWQGDEQYF.

As concerns this clonotype: A clone one base away is much larger, so this may be a read error. The rearrangement uses TRBV27 and TRBJ2-2; 15 bases line up with TRBD2. The trim removed 10 bases at V and 5 bases at J, leaving 20 bases unmatched. This CDR3 comprises 20 residues. Germline assignment: CDR1 MNHEY and CDR2 SMNVEV (reference sequence). The CDR3 loop is CATARTGIGLAGGPTGELFF. The CDR3 DNA reads TGTGCCACCGCCCGGACAGGGATAGGACTAGCGGGAGGGCCAACCGGGGAGCTGTTTTTT.

The J gene is TRBJ2-5, the V gene TRBV20-1; the D gene is possibly TRBD2 (6 bases). This CDR3 is built from 16 residues. V was pared by 6 bases and J by 0 bases, with 20 bases between. CDR1 and CDR2 (germline): DFQATT, SNEGSKA (reference sequence). The CDR3 DNA sequence: TGCAGTGCCAACCCCCTCTGGGGAGGTGACCAAGAGACCCAGTACTTC. This gives the protein CSANPLWGGDQETQYF.

This chain uses TRBV7-9 with TRBJ1-1; 9 bases line up with TRBD1. There are 15 residues in the CDR3. Germline V gene lookup returns CDR1 SEHNR and CDR2 FQNEAQ (reference sequence). V shed 5 bases and J 1 base; nucleotides not matched to a gene: 5. The CDR3 spells CASSEGDRENTEAFF. The CDR3 nucleotides read TGTGCCAGCAGCGAAGGGGACAGGGAGAACACTGAAGCTTTCTTT.

This clonotype appeared a few times. V gene TRBV5-8 combines with J gene TRBJ1-3; D gene ambiguous. The ends were cut back, 0 bases at V and 3 bases at J, with 7 bases in the middle. CDR1 is SGHTS and CDR2 is YDEGEE in the germline V gene. This CDR3 has 14 amino acids. The CDR3 spells CASSLVRFGNTIYF. The CDR3 DNA is TGTGCCAGCAGCTTGGTCCGGTTTGGAAACACCATATATTTT.

This clonotype came up a few times. V usage is TRBV2 and J usage is TRBJ2-3; 8 bases line up with TRBD1. The CDR3 spans 13 residues. J gave up 2 bases and V 11 bases, and 6 bases lay outside the gene matches. Germline V gene sequence: CDR1 SNHLY, CDR2 FYNNEI. The DNA for the CDR3 is TGTGCCTCGACAGGGGCCTACACAGATACGCAGTATTTT. Translating it yields CASTGAYTDTQYF.

The V call is TRBV28, the J call TRBJ1-3; unclear D gene. The CDR3 is made up of 12 amino acids. Per the germline V gene, CDR1 is MDHEN and CDR2 is SYDVKM. CDR3 amino acids: CAVPSSGNTIYF. CDR3 in DNA: TGTGCTGTCCCGAGCTCTGGAAACACCATATATTTT. Full variable domain (missing parts from reference TRBV28 and TRBJ1-3): DVKVTQSSRYLVKRTGEKVFLECVQDMDHENMFWYRQDPGLGLRLIYFSYDVKMKEKGDIPEGYSVSREKKERFSLILESASTNQTSMYLCAVPSSGNTIYFGEGSWLTVV.

The rearrangement links TRBV6-5 to TRBJ2-2; D uncertain. V lost 2 bases and J lost 2, with 21 bases in between. Germline CDR1 and CDR2: MNHEY and SVGAGI. This CDR3 is built from 19 residues. CDR3 residues: CASSYGSRLGRGNTGELFF. CDR3 DNA: TGTGCCAGCAGTTACGGTTCTCGCCTGGGTCGTGGAAACACCGGGGAGCTGTTTTTT.

Many counts were recorded for this clonotype. The chain links TRBV7-8 to TRBJ2-7, with D perhaps matching TRBD2 (6 bases). This CDR3 contains 14 residues. Germline CDR1 and CDR2: SGHVS and FQNEAQ. With 6 bases removed from V and 3 bases from J, the gap between germline ends came to 15 bases. The DNA of the CDR3 is TGTGCCAGCAGTCCCAGATGGAGGGACTACGAGCAGTACTTC. It translates to CASSPRWRDYEQYF.

This clonotype has at least ten counts. The rearrangement joins TRBV20-1 to TRBJ2-7; D uncertain. The germline V gene encodes CDR1 DFQATT and CDR2 SNEGSKA (reference sequence). The ends were cut back, 6 bases at V and 3 bases at J, with 15 bases in the middle. The length of the CDR3 is 13 residues. The CDR3 sequence: CSALSAQIYEQYF. CDR3 bases: TGCAGTGCACTTTCGGCCCAGATCTACGAGCAGTACTTC.

Details on this clonotype: Since a much larger clone is just one base distant, this may be a read error. The gene calls are TRBV28 and TRBJ1-4; 7 nucleotides line up with TRBD1. This CDR3 comprises 15 residues. J gave up 8 bases and V 6 bases, and 12 bases lay outside the gene matches. CDR1 MDHEN and CDR2 SYDVKM come from the germline V gene. CDR3 protein: CASRRPGQLGEKLFF. CDR3 bases: TGTGCCAGCAGACGACCGGGACAGCTCGGGGAAAAACTGTTTTTT.

The V gene is TRBV5-4, the J gene TRBJ1-1, with 7 bases lining up with TRBD1. The CDR3 spans 14 residues. Unmatched junction bases numbered 6, after V lost 0 bases and J lost 7 bases. CDR1 is SGHNT, CDR2 YYREEE, per germline (reference sequence). In DNA form, the CDR3 reads TGTGCCAGCAGCTTGGAGAGGGGGCGGAGTGAAGCTTTCTTT. Translation: CASSLERGRSEAFF.

There are a few counts of this clonotype. The chain carries TRBV28 and TRBJ1-2, with D possibly matching TRBD1 (6 bases). The CDR3 covers 14 residues. V lost 1 base, J lost 7 bases, and 13 bases lay in between. Germline loops: CDR1 MDHEN, CDR2 SYDVKM. Here the CDR3 reads CASSLFEGDGGYTF. In DNA form, the CDR3 reads TGTGCCAGCAGTTTATTTGAGGGGGATGGTGGCTACACCTTC.